The source of this TCR beta chain is a study of T-cell memory formation after mild COVID-19. Overall study findings and caveats: Pre-infection memory held some responding clones, suggesting pre-existing cross-reactive T cells responded. Clones that got smaller from day 15 to 85 had even CD4/CD8, while clones growing later tipped toward CD4+. CM and EM subsets held most contracting CD4+ clones; EMRA held CD8+ ones.

With V trimmed by 0 bases and J by 5 bases, 2 bases remained unmatched. The CDR3 loop spans 14 amino acids. Germline V gene sequence: CDR1 SGHRS, CDR2 YFSETQ. Many counts were recorded for this clonotype. The antigen remains unidentified. With constant-segment primers, 5'RACE yielded cDNA libraries of TCR alpha and TCR beta that carried sample barcodes and UMIs. TCRdb itself ran the 5' RACE reads through MiXCR, one entry per CDR3 protein. This table has 280,000 or so distinct CDR3 sequences, approximately 8% appearing once. The chain couples TRBV5-1 to TRBJ2-1; TRBD2 aligns across 7 bases. The TCR sequence derives from a man between 18 and 29 years old who had mild COVID-19 (a few samples of this study predate the infection). Cell type and time point are not known. The specimen sequenced was PBMCs or a T cell subset sorted from them (not recorded which). CDR3 sequence (DNA): TGCGCCAGCAGCTTGGCAGCGGGGAACAATGAGCAGTTCTTC. It encodes CASSLAAGNNEQFF. Complete variable domain (other parts from reference TRBV5-1 and TRBJ2-1): KAGVTQTPRYLIKTRGQQVTLSCSPISGHRSVSWYQQTPGQGLQFLFEYFSETQRNKGNFPGRFSGRQFSNSRSEMNVSTLELGDSALYLCASSLAAGNNEQFFGPGTRLTVL.